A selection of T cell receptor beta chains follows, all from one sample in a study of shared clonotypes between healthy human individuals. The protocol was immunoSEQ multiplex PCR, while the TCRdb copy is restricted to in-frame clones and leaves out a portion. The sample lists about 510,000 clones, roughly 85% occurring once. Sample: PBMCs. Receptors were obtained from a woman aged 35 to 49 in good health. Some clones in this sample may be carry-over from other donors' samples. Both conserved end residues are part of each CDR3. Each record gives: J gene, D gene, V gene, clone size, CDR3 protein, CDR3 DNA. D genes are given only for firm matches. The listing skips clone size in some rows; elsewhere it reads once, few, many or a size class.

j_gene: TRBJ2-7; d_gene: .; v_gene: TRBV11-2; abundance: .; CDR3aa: CASSSQSGVTYEQYF; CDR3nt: TGTGCCAGCAGCTCCCAGTCGGGAGTAACCTACGAGCAGTACTTC
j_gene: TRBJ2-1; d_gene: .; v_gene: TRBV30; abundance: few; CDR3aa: CAWSWVYGDGEQFF; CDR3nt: TGTGCCTGGAGTTGGGTCTATGGTGATGGGGAGCAGTTCTTC
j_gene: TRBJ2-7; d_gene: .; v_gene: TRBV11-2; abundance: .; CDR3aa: CASSLGPEGRTLSYEQYF; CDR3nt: TGTGCCAGCAGCTTAGGACCCGAGGGACGCACACTAAGCTACGAGCAGTACTTC
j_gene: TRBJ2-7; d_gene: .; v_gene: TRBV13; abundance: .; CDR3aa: CASSPTRTSYEQYF; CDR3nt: TGCGCCAGCAGCCCGACACGAACTTCCTACGAGCAGTACTTC
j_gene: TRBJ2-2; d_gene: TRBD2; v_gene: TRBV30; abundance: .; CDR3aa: CAWSGLAGNSDTGELFF; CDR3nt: TGTGCCTGGAGTGGACTAGCGGGAAACTCGGACACCGGGGAGCTGTTTTTT
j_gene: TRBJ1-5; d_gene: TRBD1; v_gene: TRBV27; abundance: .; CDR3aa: CASRASGGWDQPQHF; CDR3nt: TGTGCCAGCAGGGCGTCAGGGGGCTGGGATCAGCCCCAGCATTTT
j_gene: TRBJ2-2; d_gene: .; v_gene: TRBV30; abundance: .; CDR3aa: CAWRHNTGELFF; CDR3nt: TGTGCCTGGAGGCACAACACCGGGGAGCTGTTTTTT
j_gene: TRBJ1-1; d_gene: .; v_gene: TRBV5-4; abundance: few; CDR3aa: CASRAMGGNTEAFF; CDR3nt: TGTGCCAGCAGGGCTATGGGTGGGAACACTGAAGCTTTCTTT
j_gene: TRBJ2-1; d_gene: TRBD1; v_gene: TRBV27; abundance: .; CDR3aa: CASRITGAVYHEQFF; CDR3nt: TGTGCCAGCAGGATTACAGGGGCGGTCTACCATGAGCAGTTCTTC
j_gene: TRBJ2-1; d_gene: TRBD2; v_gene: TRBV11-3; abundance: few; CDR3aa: CASSLGAGGYEQFF; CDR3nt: TGTGCCAGCAGCTTAGGAGCGGGAGGGTATGAGCAGTTCTTC
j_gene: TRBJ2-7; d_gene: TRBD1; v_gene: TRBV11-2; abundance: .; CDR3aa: CASSPGQGYEQYF; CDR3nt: TGTGCCAGCAGCCCCGGACAGGGCTACGAGCAGTACTTC
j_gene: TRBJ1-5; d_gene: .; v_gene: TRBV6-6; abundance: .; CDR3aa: CASSYSGSNQPQHF; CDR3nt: TGTGCCAGCAGTTACTCAGGGAGCAATCAGCCCCAGCATTTT
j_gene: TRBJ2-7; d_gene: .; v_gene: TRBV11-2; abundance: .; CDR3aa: CASSLSPNEQYF; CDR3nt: TGTGCCAGCAGCTTATCTCCTAACGAGCAGTACTTC
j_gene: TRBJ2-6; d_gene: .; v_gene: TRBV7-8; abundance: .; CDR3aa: CASSTFSGANVLTF; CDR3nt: TGTGCCAGCAGCACGTTCTCTGGGGCCAACGTCCTGACTTTC
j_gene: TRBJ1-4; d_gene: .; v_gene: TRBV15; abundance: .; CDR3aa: CATGLQGSEKLFF; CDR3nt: TGTGCCACCGGCCTACAGGGCTCTGAAAAACTGTTTTTT
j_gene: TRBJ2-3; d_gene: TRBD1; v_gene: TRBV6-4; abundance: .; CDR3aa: CASSEGQGAIDTQYF; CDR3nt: TGTGCCAGCAGCGAGGGACAGGGGGCGATAGATACGCAGTATTTT
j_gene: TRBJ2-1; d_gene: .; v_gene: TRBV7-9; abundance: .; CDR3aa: CASSLGWAVEQFF; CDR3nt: TGTGCCAGCAGCTTAGGGTGGGCAGTTGAGCAGTTCTTC
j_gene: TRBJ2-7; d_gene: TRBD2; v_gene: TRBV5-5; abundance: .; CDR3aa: CASSSTGFGEYAGGEQYF; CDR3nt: TGTGCCAGCAGCTCCACGGGGTTCGGGGAGTATGCGGGAGGTGAGCAGTACTTC
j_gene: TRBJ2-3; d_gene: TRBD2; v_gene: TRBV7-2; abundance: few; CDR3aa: CASSVDPGTSGRDTQYF; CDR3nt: TGTGCCAGCAGCGTAGACCCCGGGACTAGCGGGAGAGATACGCAGTATTTT
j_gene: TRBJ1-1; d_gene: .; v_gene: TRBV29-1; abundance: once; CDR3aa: CSVGPQGSAEAFF; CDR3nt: TGCAGCGTTGGGCCACAGGGCTCGGCTGAAGCTTTCTTT